This record covers a single T cell receptor beta chain. The sample is drawn from a study of cytomegalovirus exposure and HLA in healthy donors. Across the study: A preliminary data release comprised tens of millions of unique TCRs obtained from HLA-typed donors.

The PCR was carried out with 60 Vbeta primers and 13 Jbeta primers. Here immunoSEQ multiplex PCR was the method, and the copy in TCRdb shows in-frame clones only, minus some. The sample gives about 120,000 clones, about 81% of which show up once; about 1.8% is in the top ten. V was cut by 0 bases and J by 6 bases, with 6 bases left in between. The CDR3 is 13 residues long. From germline, CDR1 is SGDLS and CDR2 YYNGEE. The chain has TRBV9 and TRBJ2-2; D is undetermined. This clonotype was obtained from a man aged 35-49 years in good health and CMV-seronegative. Sequenced input: PBMCs. CDR3 loop: CASSVATAGELFF. The DNA of the CDR3 is TGTGCCAGCAGCGTAGCTACGGCCGGGGAGCTGTTTTTT.